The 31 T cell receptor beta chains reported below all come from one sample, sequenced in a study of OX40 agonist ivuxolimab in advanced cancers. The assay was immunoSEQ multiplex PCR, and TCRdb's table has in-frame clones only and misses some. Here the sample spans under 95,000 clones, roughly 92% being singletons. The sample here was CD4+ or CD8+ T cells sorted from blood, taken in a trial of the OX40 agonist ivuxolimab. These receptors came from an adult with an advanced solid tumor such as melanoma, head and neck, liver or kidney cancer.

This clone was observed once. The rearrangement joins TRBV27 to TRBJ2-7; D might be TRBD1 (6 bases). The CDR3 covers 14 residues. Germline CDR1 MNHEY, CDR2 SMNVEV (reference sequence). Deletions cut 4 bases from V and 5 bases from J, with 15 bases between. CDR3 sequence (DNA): TGTGCCAGCAGTTCCCGGGACACTCGGAACGAGCAGTACTTC. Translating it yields CASSSRDTRNEQYF.

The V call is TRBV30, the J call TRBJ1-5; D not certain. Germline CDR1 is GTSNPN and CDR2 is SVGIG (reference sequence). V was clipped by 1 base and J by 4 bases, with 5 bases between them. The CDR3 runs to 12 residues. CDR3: CAWSGTNQPQHF. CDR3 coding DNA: TGTGCCTGGAGTGGAACAAATCAGCCCCAGCATTTT.

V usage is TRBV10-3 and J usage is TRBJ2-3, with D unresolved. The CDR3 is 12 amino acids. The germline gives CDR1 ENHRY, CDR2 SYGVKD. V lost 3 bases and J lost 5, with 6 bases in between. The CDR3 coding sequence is TGTGCCATCAGTGAACCGCTAGATACGCAGTATTTT. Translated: CAISEPLDTQYF.

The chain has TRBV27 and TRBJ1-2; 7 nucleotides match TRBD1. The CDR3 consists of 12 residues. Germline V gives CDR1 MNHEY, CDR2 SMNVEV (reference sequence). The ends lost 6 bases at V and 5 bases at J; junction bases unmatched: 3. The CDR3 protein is CASRTGSYGYTF. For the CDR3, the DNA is TGTGCCAGCAGGACAGGGTCATATGGCTACACCTTC.

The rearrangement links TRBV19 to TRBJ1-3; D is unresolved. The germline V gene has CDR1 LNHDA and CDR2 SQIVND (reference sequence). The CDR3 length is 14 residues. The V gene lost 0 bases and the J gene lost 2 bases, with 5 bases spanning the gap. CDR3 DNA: TGTGCCAGTAGTATAGAGGGGACTGGAAACACCATATATTTT. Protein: CASSIEGTGNTIYF.

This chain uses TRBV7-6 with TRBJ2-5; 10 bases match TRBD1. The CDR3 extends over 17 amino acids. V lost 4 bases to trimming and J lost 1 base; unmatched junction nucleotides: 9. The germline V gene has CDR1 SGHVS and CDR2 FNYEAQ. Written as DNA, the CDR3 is TGTGCCAGCAGCTCTTTTTGGACAGGGGGTCTCCAAGAGACCCAGTACTTC. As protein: CASSSFWTGGLQETQYF.

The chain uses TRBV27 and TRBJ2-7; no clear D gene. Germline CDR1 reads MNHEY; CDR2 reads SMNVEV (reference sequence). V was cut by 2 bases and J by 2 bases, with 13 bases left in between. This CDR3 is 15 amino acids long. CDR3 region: CASSLASRPTYEQYF. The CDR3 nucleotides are TGTGCCAGCAGTTTAGCATCCAGACCTACCTACGAGCAGTACTTC.

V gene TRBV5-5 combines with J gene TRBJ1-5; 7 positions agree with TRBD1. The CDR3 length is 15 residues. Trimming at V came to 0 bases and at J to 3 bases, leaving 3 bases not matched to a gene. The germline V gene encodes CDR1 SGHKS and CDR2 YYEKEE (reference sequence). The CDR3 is CASSLAGGDNQPQHF. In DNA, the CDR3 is TGTGCCAGCAGCTTGGCAGGGGGGGACAATCAGCCCCAGCATTTT.

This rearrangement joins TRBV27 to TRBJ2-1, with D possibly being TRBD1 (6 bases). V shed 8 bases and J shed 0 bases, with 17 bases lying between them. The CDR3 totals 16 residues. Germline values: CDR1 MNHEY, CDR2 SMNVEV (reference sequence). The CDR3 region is CASGKWTVSSYNEQFF. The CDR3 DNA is TGTGCCAGCGGGAAATGGACAGTAAGCTCCTACAATGAGCAGTTCTTC.

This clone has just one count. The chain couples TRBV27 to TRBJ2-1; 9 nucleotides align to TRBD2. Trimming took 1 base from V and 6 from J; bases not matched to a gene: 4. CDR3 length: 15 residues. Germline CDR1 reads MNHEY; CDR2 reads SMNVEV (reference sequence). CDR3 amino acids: CASSLYGLATNEQFF. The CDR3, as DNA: TGTGCCAGCAGTTTATACGGACTAGCGACCAATGAGCAGTTCTTC.

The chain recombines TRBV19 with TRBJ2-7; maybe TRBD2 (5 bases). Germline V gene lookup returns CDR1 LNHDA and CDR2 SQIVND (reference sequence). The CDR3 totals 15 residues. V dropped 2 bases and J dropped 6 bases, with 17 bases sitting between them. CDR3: CASSIIGEPGSEQYF. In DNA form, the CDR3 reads TGTGCCAGTAGTATAATTGGGGAGCCGGGAAGCGAGCAGTACTTC.

CDR3 protein: CASSYNPAVAYEQYF. The CDR3 DNA follows: TGTGCCAGCAGTTATAATCCCGCGGTAGCTTACGAGCAGTACTTC. The rearrangement links TRBV6-6 to TRBJ2-7, with D unclear. CDR1 is MNHNY, CDR2 SVGAGI, per germline (reference sequence). The CDR3 loop spans 15 amino acids. V was clipped by 3 bases and J by 4 bases, with 16 bases between them.

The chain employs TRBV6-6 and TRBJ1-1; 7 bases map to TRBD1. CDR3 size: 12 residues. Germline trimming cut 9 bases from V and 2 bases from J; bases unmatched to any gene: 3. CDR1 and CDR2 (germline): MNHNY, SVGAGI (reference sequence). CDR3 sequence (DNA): TGTGCCAGTCGGGACAGTAACACTGAAGCTTTCTTT. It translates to CASRDSNTEAFF.

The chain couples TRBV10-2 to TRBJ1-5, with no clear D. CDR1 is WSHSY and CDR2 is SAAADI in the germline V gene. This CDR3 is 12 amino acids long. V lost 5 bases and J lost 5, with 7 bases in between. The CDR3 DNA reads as TGCGCCAGCAGTTTCTCCTATCAGCCCCAGCATTTT. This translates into CASSFSYQPQHF.

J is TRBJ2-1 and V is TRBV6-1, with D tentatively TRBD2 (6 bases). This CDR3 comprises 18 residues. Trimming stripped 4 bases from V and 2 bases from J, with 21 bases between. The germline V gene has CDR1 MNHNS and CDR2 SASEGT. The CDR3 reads CASSGRSVAGSPYNEQFF. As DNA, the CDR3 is TGTGCCAGCAGTGGCCGGTCGGTGGCGGGGAGCCCCTACAATGAGCAGTTCTTC.

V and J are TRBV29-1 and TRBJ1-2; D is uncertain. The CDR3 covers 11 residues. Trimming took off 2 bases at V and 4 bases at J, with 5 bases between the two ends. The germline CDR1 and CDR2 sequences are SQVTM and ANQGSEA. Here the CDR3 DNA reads TGCAGCGTTGAATTAGGCTATGGCTACACCTTC. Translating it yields CSVELGYGYTF.

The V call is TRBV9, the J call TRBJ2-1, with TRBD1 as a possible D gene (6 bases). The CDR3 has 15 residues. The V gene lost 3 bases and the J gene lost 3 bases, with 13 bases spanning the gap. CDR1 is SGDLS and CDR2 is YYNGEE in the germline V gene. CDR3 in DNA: TGTGCCAGCAGCGGACGGGACAAAAGCTACAATGAGCAGTTCTTC. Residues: CASSGRDKSYNEQFF.

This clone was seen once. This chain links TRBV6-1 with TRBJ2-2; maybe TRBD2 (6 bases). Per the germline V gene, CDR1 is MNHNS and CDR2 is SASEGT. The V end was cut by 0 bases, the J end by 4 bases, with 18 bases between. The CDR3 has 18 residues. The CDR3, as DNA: TGTGCCAGCAGTGAAGCGGGGGGATGGCGCCCGGGCACCGGGGAGCTGTTTTTT. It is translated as CASSEAGGWRPGTGELFF.

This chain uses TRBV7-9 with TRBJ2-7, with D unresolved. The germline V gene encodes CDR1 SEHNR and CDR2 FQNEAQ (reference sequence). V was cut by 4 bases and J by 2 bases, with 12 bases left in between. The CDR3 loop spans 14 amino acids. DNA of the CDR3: TGTGCCAGCAGCTACGCCGGGCCAGCCTACGAGCAGTACTTC. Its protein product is CASSYAGPAYEQYF.

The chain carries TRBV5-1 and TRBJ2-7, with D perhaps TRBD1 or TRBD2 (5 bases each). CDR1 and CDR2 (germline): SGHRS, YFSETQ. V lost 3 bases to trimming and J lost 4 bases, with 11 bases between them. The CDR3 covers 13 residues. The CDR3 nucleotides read TGCGCCAGCAGCTGGGACGGATCGTACGAGCAGTACTTC. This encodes CASSWDGSYEQYF.

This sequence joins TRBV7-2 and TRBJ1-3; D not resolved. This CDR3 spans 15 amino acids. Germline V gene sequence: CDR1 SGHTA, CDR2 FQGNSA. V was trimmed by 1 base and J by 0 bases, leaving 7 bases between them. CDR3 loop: CASSLDGNSGNTIYF. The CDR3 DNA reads TGTGCCAGCAGCTTAGACGGAAACTCTGGAAACACCATATATTTT.

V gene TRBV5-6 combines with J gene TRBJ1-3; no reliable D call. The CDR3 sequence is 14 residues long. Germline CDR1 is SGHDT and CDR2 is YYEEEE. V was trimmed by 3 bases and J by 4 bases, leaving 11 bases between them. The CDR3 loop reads CASSSPSTGNTIYF. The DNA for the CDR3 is TGTGCCAGCAGCTCACCATCGACCGGAAACACCATATATTTT.

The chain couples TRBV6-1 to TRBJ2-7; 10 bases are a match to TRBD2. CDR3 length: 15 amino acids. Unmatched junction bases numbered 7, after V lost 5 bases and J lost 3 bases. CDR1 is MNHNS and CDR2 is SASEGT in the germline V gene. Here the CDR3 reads CASSSGLAASYEQYF. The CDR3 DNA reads TGTGCCAGCAGTTCCGGACTAGCGGCGAGCTACGAGCAGTACTTC.

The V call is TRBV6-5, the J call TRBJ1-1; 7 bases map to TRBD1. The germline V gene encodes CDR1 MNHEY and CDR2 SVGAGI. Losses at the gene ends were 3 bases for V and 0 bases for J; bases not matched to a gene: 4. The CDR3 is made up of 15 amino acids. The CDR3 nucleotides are TGTGCCAGCAGTTATACCGGGACAGTGAACACTGAAGCTTTCTTT. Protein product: CASSYTGTVNTEAFF.

The CDR3 loop reads CASSEATGQGNSGELFF. The CDR3 DNA sequence: TGTGCCAGCAGCGAGGCCACGGGACAGGGGAATAGCGGGGAGCTGTTTTTT. The genes are TRBV9 and TRBJ2-2; 10 nucleotides match TRBD1. This CDR3 spans 17 amino acids. CDR1 and CDR2 from the germline V gene are SGDLS and YYNGEE. The J segment lost 7 bases and the V segment lost 3 bases, leaving 12 bases of the junction unmatched.

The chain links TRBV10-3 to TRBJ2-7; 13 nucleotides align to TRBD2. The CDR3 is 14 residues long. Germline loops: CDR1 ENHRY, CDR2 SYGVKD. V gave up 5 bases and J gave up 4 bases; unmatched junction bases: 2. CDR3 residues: CAISPTSGRYEQYF. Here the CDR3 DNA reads TGTGCCATCAGTCCGACTAGCGGGAGGTACGAGCAGTACTTC.

Written as DNA, the CDR3 is TGTGCCAGCAGTTTATGGCCTAATGAAAAACTGTTTTTT. Translated: CASSLWPNEKLFF. V gene TRBV27 combines with J gene TRBJ1-4; D not resolved. Germline assignment: CDR1 MNHEY and CDR2 SMNVEV (reference sequence). V dropped 1 base and J dropped 3 bases, with 3 bases sitting between them. CDR3 size: 13 residues.

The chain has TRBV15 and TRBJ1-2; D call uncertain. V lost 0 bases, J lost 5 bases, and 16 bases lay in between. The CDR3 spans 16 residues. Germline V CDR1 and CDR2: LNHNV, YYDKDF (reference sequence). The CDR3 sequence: CATSRDPPGPTYGYTF. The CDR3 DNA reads TGTGCCACCAGCAGAGATCCCCCGGGCCCTACATATGGCTACACCTTC.

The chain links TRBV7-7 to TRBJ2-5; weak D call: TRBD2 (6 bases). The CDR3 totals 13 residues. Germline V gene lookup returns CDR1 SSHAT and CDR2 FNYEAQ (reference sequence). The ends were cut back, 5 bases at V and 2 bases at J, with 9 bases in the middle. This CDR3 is CASSDGTQETQYF. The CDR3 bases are TGTGCCAGCAGCGACGGGACTCAAGAGACCCAGTACTTC.

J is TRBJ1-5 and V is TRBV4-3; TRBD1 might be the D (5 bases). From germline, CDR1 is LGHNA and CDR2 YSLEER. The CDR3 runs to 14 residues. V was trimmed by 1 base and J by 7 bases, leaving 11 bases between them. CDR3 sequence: CASSQGAGEQPQHF. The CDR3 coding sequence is TGCGCCAGCAGCCAAGGAGCGGGGGAACAGCCCCAGCATTTT.

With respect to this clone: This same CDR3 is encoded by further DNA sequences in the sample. The CDR3 loop reads CASSFGNEQFF. CDR3 coding DNA: TGTGCCAGCAGTTTTGGCAATGAGCAGTTCTTC. The chain employs TRBV27 and TRBJ2-1; no reliable D call. V lost 3 bases, J lost 6 bases, and 3 bases lay in between. CDR1 and CDR2 (germline): MNHEY, SMNVEV (reference sequence). The CDR3 spans 11 residues.